This T cell receptor (beta chain) was observed in a study of CD4+ T cells in melanoma. Germline trimming cut 3 bases from V and 0 bases from J; bases unmatched to any gene: 7. CDR1 and CDR2 from the germline V gene are SGHAT and FQNNGV. CDR3 size: 16 residues. The data were produced by immunoSEQ multiplex PCR, yet TCRdb's version contains in-frame clones alone and is incomplete. The sample records some 110,000 clones, around 92% being singletons. Study-wide results and caveats: CD8+ T cell, macrophage and B cell function reportedly correlated with neoantigen-specific CD4+ T cells.

As for this clone: Its antigen remains unidentified.

The sequence was collected from a human donor with melanoma. This chain links TRBV11-2 with TRBJ1-1; TRBD1 aligns across 7 bases. Input material: peripheral blood. CDR3 DNA sequence: TGTGCCAGCAGCTTTAGACAGGGAAGGGTGAACACTGAAGCTTTCTTT. Its protein product is CASSFRQGRVNTEAFF.